Sequencing of this TCR beta chain was carried out in a study of blood T cell repertoires in COVID-19 (dated by TCRdb to 2020 to 2022). A note on the overall study: Samples covering the acute and convalescent phases of COVID-19 were provided by collaborators in the United States, Italy and Spain. The dataset comprised deeply sampled blood TCRbeta repertoires from subjects exposed to, actively infected with, or recovered from COVID-19. A freely available public database, intended as a resource for researchers studying the immune response to SARS-CoV-2, is where the repertoires were released. Where available, HLA class I and class II types were obtained from metadata supplied by the sample provider rather than from assay-based typing. The samples were drawn from the first 160 participants of the ongoing ImmuneRACE study and from some 1,300 subjects provided by 6 global collaborators. The material from the prospective study consisted of cDNA or gDNA derived from T cells, B-cell-depleted T cells, or PBMCs. The sample metadata nearly always contained a de-identified subject ID, COVID-19 status, age in years and sex. Findings and caveats that apply to the study as a whole: The quantity of clinical and demographic metadata differed by source and by participant and was supplied without curation.

Germline trimming: 6 bases from V, 2 bases from J; junction bases outside gene matches: 7. In the germline V gene (reference sequence), CDR1 corresponds to MNHEY and CDR2 to SMNVEV. The cysteine opens and the phenylalanine closes a CDR3 of 15 amino acids. The retained sequence is limited to the CDR3, 45 bases, with the frame set at the first base. The sample holds a few counts of this clone. This receptor's antigen is unknown. No base qualities exist here, and no much larger clone lies one base off it. Another Seattle source contributed samples from volunteer blood donors who had recovered from COVID-19. Whole blood was collected in K2EDTA tubes by collaborating institutions according to the institutions' own protocols. For TCRbeta analysis, collaborator samples were shipped as frozen whole blood, as isolated PBMCs, or as DNA extracted from either sample type. TCRbeta CDR3 regions were amplified from genomic DNA using the immunoSEQ Assay, a bias-controlled multiplex PCR. Turning to the authors' computational methods: Within the assay, amplification of reference gene primers was used to estimate how many nucleated cells each sample contained. Sequence reads were collapsed and filtered to measure the absolute abundance of every unique TCRbeta CDR3 rearrangement. For each sample, productive Simpson clonality was calculated by taking the square root of Simpson's diversity index across productive rearrangements. The clones in this table, taken by TCRdb from immuneACCESS, are in-frame only. Not every clone is retained; where verified, under half of the shortfall comes from an unresolved V gene, and the cause of the rest is unknown. Clone size and the V and J calls come from that table; the DNA yielded D and trimming. The sample yields approximately 190,000 clones; roughly 88% were counted once. The ten biggest clones cover 5% to 8% of the sample.

Sample: peripheral blood. The chain is encoded by TRBV27 joined to TRBJ2-7, with 10 middle bases fitting TRBD2. The source of this sequence is a woman in her forties who had recovered from COVID-19. This receptor carries the CDR3 CASSLTSGFTYEQYF. Read as DNA, the sequence is TGTGCCAGCAGCTTGACTAGCGGGTTCACCTACGAGCAGTACTTC.